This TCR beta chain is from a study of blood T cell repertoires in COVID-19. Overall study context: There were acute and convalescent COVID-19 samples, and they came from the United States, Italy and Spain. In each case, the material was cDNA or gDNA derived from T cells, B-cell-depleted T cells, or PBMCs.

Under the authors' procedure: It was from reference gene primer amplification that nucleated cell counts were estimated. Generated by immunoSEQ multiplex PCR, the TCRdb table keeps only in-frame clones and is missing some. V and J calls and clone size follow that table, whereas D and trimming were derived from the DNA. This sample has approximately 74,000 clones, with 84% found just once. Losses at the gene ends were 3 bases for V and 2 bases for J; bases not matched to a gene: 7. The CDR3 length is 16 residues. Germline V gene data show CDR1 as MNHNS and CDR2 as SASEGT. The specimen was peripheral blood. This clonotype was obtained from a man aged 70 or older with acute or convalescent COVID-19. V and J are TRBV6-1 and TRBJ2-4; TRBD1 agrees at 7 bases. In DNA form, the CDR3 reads TGTGCCAGCAGTGACCAGGGGGAAGGGCCCAAAAACATTCAGTACTTC. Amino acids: CASSDQGEGPKNIQYF.